This T cell receptor (beta chain) was identified during a study of blood T cell repertoires in COVID-19. Study information: Both acute and convalescent COVID-19 samples were obtained from the United States, Italy and Spain. The analysed material was cDNA or gDNA that came from T cells, B-cell-depleted T cells, or PBMCs.

Germline assignment: CDR1 ENHRY and CDR2 SYGVKD. The CDR3 length is 14 residues. V was pared by 10 bases and J by 10 bases, with 25 bases between. In the study's own analysis: Counts of nucleated cells, estimated from reference gene primer amplification, were obtained. Sequencing was performed with immunoSEQ multiplex PCR; in TCRdb, only in-frame clones are kept and a portion is missing. Clonal size and the V and J genes are those of that table, whereas D and trimming came from the DNA. The repertoire holds hundreds of thousands of clones, with about 80% as singletons. This TCR was sampled from a woman aged 45-65 years who had recovered from COVID-19. This chain uses TRBV10-3 with TRBJ1-1; TRBD1 might be the D (5 bases). Material: peripheral blood. The CDR3 DNA sequence: TGTGCCAGCCGGGACTTTGCTGAGGCTTCGTCAGCTTTCTTT. Protein product: CASRDFAEASSAFF.